This TCR beta chain was sequenced during a study of OX40 agonist ivuxolimab in advanced cancers. Study-wide context: Patients were given ivuxolimab, an antibody that agonizes OX40 (CD134). Findings of the study overall: Expanded clones were, on average, more numerous among CD8+ T cells than CD4+.

From germline, CDR1 is SGHTA and CDR2 FQGNSA. The CDR3 has 16 residues. The V gene end was trimmed by 1 base and the J gene end by 3 bases; junction bases not matched to a gene: 6. The sample holds one count of this clone. Its target is unknown. TCRdb keeps only in-frame clones here, not all; method: immunoSEQ multiplex PCR. The data contain fewer than 90,000 clones, around 90% of them singletons. This TCR came from an adult with an advanced solid tumor such as melanoma, head and neck, liver or kidney cancer. The starting material was CD4+ or CD8+ T cells sorted from blood, obtained in a trial of the OX40 agonist ivuxolimab. The J gene is TRBJ2-3, the V gene TRBV7-2; 8 bases map to TRBD2. The CDR3 coding sequence is TGTGCCAGCAGCTTAGTAGCGGGGCGATCGACAGATACGCAGTATTTT. Protein product: CASSLVAGRSTDTQYF.